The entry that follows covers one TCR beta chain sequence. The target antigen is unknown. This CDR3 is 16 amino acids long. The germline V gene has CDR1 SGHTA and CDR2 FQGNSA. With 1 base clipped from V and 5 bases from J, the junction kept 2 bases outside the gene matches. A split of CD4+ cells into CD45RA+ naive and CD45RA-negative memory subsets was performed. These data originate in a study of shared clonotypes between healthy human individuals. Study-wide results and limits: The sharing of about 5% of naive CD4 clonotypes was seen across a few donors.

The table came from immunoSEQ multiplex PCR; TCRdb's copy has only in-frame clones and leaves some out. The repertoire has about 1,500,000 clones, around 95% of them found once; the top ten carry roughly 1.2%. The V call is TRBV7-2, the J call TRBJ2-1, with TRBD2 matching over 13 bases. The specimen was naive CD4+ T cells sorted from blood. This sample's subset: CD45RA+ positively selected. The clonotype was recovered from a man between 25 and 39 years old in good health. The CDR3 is CASSLGGLAGHNEQFF. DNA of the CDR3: TGTGCCAGCAGCTTAGGGGGACTAGCGGGACACAATGAGCAGTTCTTC.